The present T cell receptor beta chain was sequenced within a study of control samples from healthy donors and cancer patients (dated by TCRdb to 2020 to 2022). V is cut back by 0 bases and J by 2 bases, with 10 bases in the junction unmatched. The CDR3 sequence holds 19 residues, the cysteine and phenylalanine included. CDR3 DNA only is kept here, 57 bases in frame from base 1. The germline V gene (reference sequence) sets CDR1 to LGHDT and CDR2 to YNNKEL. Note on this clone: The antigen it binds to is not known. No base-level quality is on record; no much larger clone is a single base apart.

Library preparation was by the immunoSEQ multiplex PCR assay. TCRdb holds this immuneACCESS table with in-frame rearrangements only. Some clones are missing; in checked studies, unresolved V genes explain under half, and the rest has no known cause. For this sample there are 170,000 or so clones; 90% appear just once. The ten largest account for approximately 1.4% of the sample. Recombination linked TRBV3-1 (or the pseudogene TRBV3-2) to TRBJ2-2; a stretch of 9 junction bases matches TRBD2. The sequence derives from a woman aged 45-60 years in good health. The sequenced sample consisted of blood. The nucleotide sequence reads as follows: TGTGCCAGCAGCCAAGATCGTCCTCTAGCGGGGAGTAACACCGGGGAGCTGTTTTTT. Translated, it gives CASSQDRPLAGSNTGELFF.